This T cell receptor beta chain was profiled in a study of PD-L1 blockade in urothelial cancer. For the study at large: It was at 3 weeks (second dose) and 6 weeks after treatment start that blood was analyzed.

Comments on this clone: Its matching antigen is unknown.

With 3 bases clipped from V and 11 bases from J, the junction kept 4 bases outside the gene matches. The germline gives CDR1 SNHLY, CDR2 FYNNEI. This CDR3 region has 13 residues. Using immunoSEQ multiplex PCR, the repertoire was profiled, and TCRdb retains in-frame clones only, with some absent. The repertoire holds around 100,000 clones, with over 75% as singletons. Study results and caveats: Tumor-associated blood clones were expanded more by durable-benefit patients at 3 weeks. Lower pretreatment blood TCR clonality, under the median, predicted better survival, researchers reported.

Pretreatment and on-treatment blood mononuclear cell samples were taken, totaling between 1 and 8 time points per patient. Sequences were derived from PBMCs, sampled around atezolizumab (anti-PD-L1) treatment. The clonotype was recovered from a man aged 50 to 59 with urothelial cancer. V usage is TRBV2 and J usage is TRBJ1-6; 7 bases line up with TRBD1. The DNA for the CDR3 is TGTGCCAGCAGTGAGAGACAGGGTCCACCCCTCCACTTT. Encoded protein: CASSERQGPPLHF. The full variable domain, its missing parts supplied by reference TRBV2 and TRBJ1-6, is EPEVTQTPSHQVTQMGQEVILRCVPISNHLYFYWYRQILGQKVEFLVSFYNNEISEKSEIFDDQFSVERPDGSNFTLKIRSTKLEDSAMYFCASSERQGPPLHFGNGTRLTVT.